This TCR beta chain was retrieved from a study of early T cells in non-severe SARS-CoV-2 infection (dated by TCRdb to the early 2020s). Study-wide context: Bulk RNA from unsorted whole blood was used for TCR sequencing, so alpha and beta chains could not be paired. The research as a whole found: VDJdb matching was skewed toward anti-spike CD8 responses and likely underestimated virus-specific expansions by missing private and CD4 specificities.

Trimming takes 5 bases from V and 7 bases from J, and the germline ends sit 18 bases apart. For CDR1 and CDR2, the germline V gene lists SGHRS and YFSETQ. Spanning cysteine to phenylalanine, the CDR3 consists of 15 amino acids. Only CDR3 DNA is held: 45 bases, read in frame from base 1. Receptor amplification or capture employed 5' RACE. Sequencing relied on a NextSeq 500. In the TCR library protocol, unique molecular identifiers were attached to individual cDNA molecules to correct for PCR bias and sequencing error. TCR alpha and beta chains were both sequenced, and the abundances of alpha and beta sequences in each sample were closely correlated with each other. The original methods were these. V gene, J gene and CDR3 annotation of TCR sequences was performed with Decombinator V4. Expanded TCRs were defined as changing significantly between any two time points under a Poisson model with p below 0.0001. TCR abundances were normalised to the total number of TCRs sequenced per sample and were expressed as counts per million. MAIT TCRs were defined by TRAV1-2 paired with TRAJ12, TRAJ20 or TRAJ33, and iNKT TCRs by TRAV10 paired with TRAJ18. A search of VDJdb, accessed on 1 November 2021, was run for TCRs annotated to CMV, EBV and SARS-CoV-2, with TCRs annotated for multiple antigens excluded. In TCRdb, the public reads were trimmed at Q25 with fastp and aligned with MiXCR, with productive beta chains retained. Each CDR3 protein appears once, grouped with its most common genes and DNA. The V and J calls reflect TCRdb's pipeline rather than the authors' work. For this sample there are about 97,000 distinct CDR3 sequences; 11% appear just once. The ten largest clones take up roughly 4.5% of the sample.

With regard to this clonotype: This receptor's antigen is unknown. The input lacks base qualities; no much larger clone sits a single base away.

The study was a case-control design nested within a healthcare worker cohort in London, UK, with weekly nasopharyngeal swab PCR tests and blood sampling. Healthcare workers were recruited between 23 and 31 March 2020, during the week of the UK lockdown, and were followed weekly for up to about 15 weeks. This specimen was whole blood, taken at baseline. The V gene is TRBV5-1 and the J gene is TRBJ1-4; no D gene is confidently identified. This sequence was found in an adult who was a healthcare worker with PCR-confirmed SARS-CoV-2 infection or an uninfected control (not recorded which). For the CDR3, the sequence is CASRDEEGGGEKLFF. The DNA reads TGCGCCAGCAGGGATGAGGAGGGAGGTGGTGAAAAACTGTTTTTT.